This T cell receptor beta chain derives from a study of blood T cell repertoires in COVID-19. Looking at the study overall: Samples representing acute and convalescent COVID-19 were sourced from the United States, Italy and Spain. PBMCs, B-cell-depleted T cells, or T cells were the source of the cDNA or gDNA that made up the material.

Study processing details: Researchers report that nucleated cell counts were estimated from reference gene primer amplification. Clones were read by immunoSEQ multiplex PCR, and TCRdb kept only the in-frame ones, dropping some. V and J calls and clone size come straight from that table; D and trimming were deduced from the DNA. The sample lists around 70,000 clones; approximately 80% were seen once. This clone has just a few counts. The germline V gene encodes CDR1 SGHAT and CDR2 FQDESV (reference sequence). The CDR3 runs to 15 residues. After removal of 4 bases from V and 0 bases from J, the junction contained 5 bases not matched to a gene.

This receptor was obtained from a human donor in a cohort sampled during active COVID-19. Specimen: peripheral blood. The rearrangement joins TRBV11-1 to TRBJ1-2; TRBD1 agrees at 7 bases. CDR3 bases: TGTGCCAGCAGCTCATACAGGGGAGCTAACTATGGCTACACCTTC. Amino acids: CASSSYRGANYGYTF.